The sequence of this T cell receptor (beta chain) was determined in a study of T cell changes during pregnancy in multiple sclerosis. Trimming shortened V by 3 bases and J by 4 bases, and 14 bases separated the two germline ends. Germline CDR1 reads SGDLS; CDR2 reads YYNGEE. The CDR3 runs to 15 residues. The repertoire was sequenced with immunoSEQ multiplex PCR; TCRdb's copy has only in-frame clones and lacks some. The table records 100,000 or so clones, 80% to 95% of them present only once. The TCR comes from a female donor with multiple sclerosis, enrolled in a pregnancy study. Material: peripheral blood, obtained in the first trimester of pregnancy. The gene calls are TRBV9 and TRBJ2-1; perhaps TRBD1 as D (7 bases). The CDR3 protein is CASSGTGEDYNEQFF. The CDR3 region has the DNA TGTGCCAGCAGCGGAACAGGGGAGGATTACAATGAGCAGTTCTTC.